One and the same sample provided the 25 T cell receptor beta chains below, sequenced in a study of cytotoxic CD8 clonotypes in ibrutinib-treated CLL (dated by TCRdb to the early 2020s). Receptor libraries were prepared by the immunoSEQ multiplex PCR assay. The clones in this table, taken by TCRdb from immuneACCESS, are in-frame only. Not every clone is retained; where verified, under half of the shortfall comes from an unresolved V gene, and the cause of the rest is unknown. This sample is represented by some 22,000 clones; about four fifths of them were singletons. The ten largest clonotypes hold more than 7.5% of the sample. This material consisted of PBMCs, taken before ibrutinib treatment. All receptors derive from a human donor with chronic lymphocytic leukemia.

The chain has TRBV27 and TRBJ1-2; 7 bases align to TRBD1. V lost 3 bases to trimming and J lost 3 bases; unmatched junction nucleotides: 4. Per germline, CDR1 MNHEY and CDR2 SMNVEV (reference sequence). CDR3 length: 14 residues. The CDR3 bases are TGTGCCAGCAGTTTCCAGGGGGAGGACTATGGCTACACCTTC. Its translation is CASSFQGEDYGYTF.

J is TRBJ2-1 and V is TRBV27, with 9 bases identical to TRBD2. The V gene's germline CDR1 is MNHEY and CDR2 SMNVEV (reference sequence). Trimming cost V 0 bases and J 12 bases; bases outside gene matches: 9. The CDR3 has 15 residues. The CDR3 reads CASSLSGGRGVWQFF. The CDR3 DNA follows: TGTGCCAGCAGTTTATCGGGCGGGAGGGGTGTTTGGCAGTTCTTC.

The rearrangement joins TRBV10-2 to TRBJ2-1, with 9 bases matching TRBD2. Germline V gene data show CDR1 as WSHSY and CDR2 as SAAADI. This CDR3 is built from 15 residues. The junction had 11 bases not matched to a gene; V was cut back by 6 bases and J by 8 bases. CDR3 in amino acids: CASRLGTSRRDEQFF. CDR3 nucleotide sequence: TGCGCCAGCAGGTTAGGGACTAGCAGGAGAGATGAGCAGTTCTTC.

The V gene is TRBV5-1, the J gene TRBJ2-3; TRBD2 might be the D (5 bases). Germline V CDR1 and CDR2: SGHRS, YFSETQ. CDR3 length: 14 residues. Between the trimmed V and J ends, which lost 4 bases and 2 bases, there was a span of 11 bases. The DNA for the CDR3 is TGCGCCAGCAGCCCGGGGAAGCCCACAGATACGCAGTATTTT. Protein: CASSPGKPTDTQYF.

The CDR3 here is CASSIVLVPGELFF. The CDR3 bases are TGTGCCAGTAGTATAGTACTAGTCCCCGGGGAGCTGTTTTTT. The J gene is TRBJ2-2, the V gene TRBV19, with a tentative D call TRBD2 (5 bases). The germline gives CDR1 LNHDA, CDR2 SQIVND (reference sequence). V was trimmed by 1 base and J by 6 bases, leaving 9 bases between them. This CDR3 is built from 14 residues.

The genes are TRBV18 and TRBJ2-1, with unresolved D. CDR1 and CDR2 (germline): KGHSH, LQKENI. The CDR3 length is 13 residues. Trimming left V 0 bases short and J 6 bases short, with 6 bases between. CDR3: CASSPPTVNEQFF. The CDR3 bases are TGTGCCAGCTCACCACCGACTGTCAATGAGCAGTTCTTC.

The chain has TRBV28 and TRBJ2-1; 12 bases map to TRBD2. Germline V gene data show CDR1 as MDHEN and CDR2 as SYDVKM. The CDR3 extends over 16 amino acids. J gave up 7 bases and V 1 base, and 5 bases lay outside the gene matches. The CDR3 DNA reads TGTGCCAGCAGTTTATCTTTGACTAGCGGGAGTAATGAGCAGTTCTTC. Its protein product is CASSLSLTSGSNEQFF.

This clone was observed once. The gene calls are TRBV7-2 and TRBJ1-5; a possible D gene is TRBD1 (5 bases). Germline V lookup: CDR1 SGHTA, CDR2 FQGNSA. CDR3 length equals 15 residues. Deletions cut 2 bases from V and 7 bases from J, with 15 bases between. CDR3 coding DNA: TGTGCCAGCAGCTTAATGGGGCAGGGCGTACAGCCCCAGCATTTT. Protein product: CASSLMGQGVQPQHF.

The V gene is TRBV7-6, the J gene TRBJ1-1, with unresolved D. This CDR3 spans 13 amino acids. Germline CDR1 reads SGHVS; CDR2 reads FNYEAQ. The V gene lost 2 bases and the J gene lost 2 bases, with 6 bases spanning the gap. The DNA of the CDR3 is TGTGCCAGCAGCTTATCTGAAAACACTGAAGCTTTCTTT. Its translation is CASSLSENTEAFF.

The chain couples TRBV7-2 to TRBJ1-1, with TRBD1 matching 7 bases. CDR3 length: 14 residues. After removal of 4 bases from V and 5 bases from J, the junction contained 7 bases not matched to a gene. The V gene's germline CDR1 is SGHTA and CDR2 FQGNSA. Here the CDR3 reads CASSSDRFGTEAFF. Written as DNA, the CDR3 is TGTGCCAGCAGCTCGGACAGGTTCGGAACTGAAGCTTTCTTT.

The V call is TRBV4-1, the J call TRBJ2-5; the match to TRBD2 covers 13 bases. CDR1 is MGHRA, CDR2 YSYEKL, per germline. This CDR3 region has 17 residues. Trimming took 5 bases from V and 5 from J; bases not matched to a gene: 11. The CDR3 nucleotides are TGCGCCAGCAGCAACCCAACTAGCGGGAGGGCCGGGGAGACCCAGTACTTC. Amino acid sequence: CASSNPTSGRAGETQYF.

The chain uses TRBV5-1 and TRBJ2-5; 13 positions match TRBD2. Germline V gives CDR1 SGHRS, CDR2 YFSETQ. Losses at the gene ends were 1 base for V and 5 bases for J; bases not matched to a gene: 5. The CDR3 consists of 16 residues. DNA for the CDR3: TGCGCCAGCAGCTTGCAGACTAGCGGGAGGCTGGAGACCCAGTACTTC. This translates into CASSLQTSGRLETQYF. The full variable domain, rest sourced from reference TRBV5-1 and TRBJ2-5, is KAGVTQTPRYLIKTRGQQVTLSCSPISGHRSVSWYQQTPGQGLQFLFEYFSETQRNKGNFPGRFSGRQFSNSRSEMNVSTLELGDSALYLCASSLQTSGRLETQYFGPGTRLLVL.

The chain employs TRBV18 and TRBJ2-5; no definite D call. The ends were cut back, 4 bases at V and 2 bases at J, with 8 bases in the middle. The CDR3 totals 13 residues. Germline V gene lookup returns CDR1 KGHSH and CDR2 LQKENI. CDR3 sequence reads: CASSQLQQETQYF. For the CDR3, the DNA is TGTGCCAGCTCACAACTCCAGCAAGAGACCCAGTACTTC.

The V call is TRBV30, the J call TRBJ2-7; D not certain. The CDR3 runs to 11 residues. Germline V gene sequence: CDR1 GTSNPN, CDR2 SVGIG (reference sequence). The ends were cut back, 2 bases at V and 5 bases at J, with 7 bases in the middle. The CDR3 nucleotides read TGTGCCTGGAGTTTAAGCGACGAGCAGTACTTC. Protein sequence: CAWSLSDEQYF.

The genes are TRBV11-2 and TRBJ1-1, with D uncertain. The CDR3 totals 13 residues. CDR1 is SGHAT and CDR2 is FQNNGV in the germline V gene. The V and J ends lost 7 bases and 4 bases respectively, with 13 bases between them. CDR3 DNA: TGTGCCAGCATGAAGGAGGAGACCACTGAAGCTTTCTTT. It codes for CASMKEETTEAFF.

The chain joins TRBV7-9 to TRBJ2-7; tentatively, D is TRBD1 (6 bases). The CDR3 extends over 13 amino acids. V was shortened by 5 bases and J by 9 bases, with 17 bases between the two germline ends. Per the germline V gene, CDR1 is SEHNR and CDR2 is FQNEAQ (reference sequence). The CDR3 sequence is CASSGQLLLGQYF. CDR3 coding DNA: TGTGCCAGCAGCGGACAGCTTCTACTAGGGCAGTACTTC. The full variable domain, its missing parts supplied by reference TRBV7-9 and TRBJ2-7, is DTGVSQNPRHKITKRGQNVTFRCDPISEHNRLYWYRQTLGQGPEFLTYFQNEAQLEKSRLLSDRFSAERPKGSFSTLEIQRTEQGDSAMYLCASSGQLLLGQYFGPGTRLTVT.

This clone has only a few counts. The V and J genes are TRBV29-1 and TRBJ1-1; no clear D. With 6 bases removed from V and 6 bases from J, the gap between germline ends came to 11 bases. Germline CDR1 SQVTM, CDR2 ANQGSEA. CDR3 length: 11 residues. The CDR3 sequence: CSVRNGAEAFF. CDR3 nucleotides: TGCAGCGTCCGGAATGGGGCTGAAGCTTTCTTT.

The CDR3 is CASSSQVMNTEAFF. In nucleotides, the CDR3 is TGTGCCAGCAGCTCACAGGTCATGAACACTGAAGCTTTCTTT. The chain recombines TRBV7-8 with TRBJ1-1; possibly TRBD1 for D (5 bases). This CDR3 is 14 amino acids long. V lost 4 bases and J lost 0, with 9 bases in between. Per the germline V gene, CDR1 is SGHVS and CDR2 is FQNEAQ.

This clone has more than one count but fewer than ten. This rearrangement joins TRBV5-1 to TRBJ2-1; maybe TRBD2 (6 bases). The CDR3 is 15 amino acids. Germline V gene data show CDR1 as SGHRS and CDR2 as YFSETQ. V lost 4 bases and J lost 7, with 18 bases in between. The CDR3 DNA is TGCGCCAGCAGCGGCGCGGGGCGGGCCGAAAATGAGCAGTTCTTC. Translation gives CASSGAGRAENEQFF.

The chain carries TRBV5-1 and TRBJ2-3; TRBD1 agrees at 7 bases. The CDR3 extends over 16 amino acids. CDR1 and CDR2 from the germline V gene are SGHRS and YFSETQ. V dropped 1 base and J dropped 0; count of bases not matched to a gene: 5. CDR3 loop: CASSLPTGSSTDTQYF. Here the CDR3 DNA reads TGCGCCAGCAGCTTGCCGACAGGGTCTAGCACAGATACGCAGTATTTT.

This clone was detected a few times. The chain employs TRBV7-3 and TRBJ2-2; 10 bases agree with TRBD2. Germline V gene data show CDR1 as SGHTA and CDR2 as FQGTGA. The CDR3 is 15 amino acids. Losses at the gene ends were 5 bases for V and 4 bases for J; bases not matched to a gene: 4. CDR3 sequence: CASSRTSGSTGELFF. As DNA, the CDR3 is TGTGCCAGCAGCCGGACTAGCGGTTCCACCGGGGAGCTGTTTTTT.

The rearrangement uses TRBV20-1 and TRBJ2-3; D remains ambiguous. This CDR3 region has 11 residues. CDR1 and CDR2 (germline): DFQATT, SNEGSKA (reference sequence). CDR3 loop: CSGLSTDTQYF. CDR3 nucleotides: TGCAGCGGGCTGAGTACAGATACGCAGTATTTT.

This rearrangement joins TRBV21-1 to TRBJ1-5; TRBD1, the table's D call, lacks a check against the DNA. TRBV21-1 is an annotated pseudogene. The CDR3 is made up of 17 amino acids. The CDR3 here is CASIQGQGRYSNQPQHF. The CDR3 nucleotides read TGTGCCAGCATCCAGGGACAGGGACGCTATAGCAATCAGCCCCAGCATTTT.

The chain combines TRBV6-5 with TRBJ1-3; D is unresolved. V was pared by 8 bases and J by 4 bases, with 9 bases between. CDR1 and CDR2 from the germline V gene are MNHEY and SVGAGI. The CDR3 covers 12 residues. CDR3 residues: CASEDSGNTIYF. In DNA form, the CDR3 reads TGTGCCAGCGAAGATTCCGGAAACACCATATATTTT.

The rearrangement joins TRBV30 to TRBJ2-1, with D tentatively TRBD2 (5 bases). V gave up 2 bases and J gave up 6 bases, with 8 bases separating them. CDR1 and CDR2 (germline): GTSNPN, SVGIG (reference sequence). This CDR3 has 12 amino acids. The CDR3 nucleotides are TGTGCCTGGAGTCCGAGGGCCAATGAGCAGTTCTTC. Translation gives CAWSPRANEQFF.